The entry below describes one TCR beta chain. Its antigen is unknown. The data stem from a study of shared clonotypes between healthy human individuals. Whole-study findings and limits: What limited the represented genetic and exposure-history diversity was the small number of donors. Non-shared clonotypes were found to have lower generation probabilities than the clonotypes that were shared by all four of the sorted-subset donors.

Every subset's genomic DNA went evenly onto several immunoSEQ plates. The protocol was immunoSEQ multiplex PCR, while the TCRdb copy is restricted to in-frame clones and leaves out a portion. In the table there are approximately 2,300,000 clones, 80% to 95% of which are singletons. Memory CD4+ cells were the fraction left after CD45RA+ naive selection. Per the germline V gene, CDR1 is MNHNS and CDR2 is SASEGT. V dropped 4 bases and J dropped 0; count of bases not matched to a gene: 14. This CDR3 region has 20 residues. J is TRBJ2-4 and V is TRBV6-1; the match to TRBD2 covers 11 bases. The sequence came from a man aged 18 to 29 in good health. Some clones in this sample may be carry-over from other donors' samples. The sequencing input was naive CD4+ T cells from PBMCs. The subset here: CD45RA+ positively selected. CDR3: CASSARLTSGAVLAKNIQYF. The DNA of the CDR3 is TGTGCCAGCAGTGCCAGATTGACTAGCGGGGCCGTACTAGCCAAAAACATTCAGTACTTC.